What follows is one TCR beta chain and its context. Its specificity is unknown. Because it lacks the conserved phenylalanine or tryptophan at the end, this CDR3 is likely a read error. The limits of the CDR3 on the DNA are not certain, so only TCRdb's listed CDR3 is given. 11 amino acids form the CDR3, both terminal residues included. RNA from PBMCs was the source of the TCR library. Peripheral blood, Nine milliliters per patient, was collected in EDTA tubes. This entry is derived from a study of regulatory T cells in long-lasting Graves disease. Regarding the study as a whole: TCR diversity in persistent Graves' patients was below that of newly diagnosed ones. The study found TRBV28, TRBJ1-2 and TRBJ2-5 favored in persistent disease.

TCRdb reanalysed the reads using MiXCR and keeps one entry per CDR3 protein. The sample carries more than 1,500 distinct CDR3 sequences, approximately 84% recorded once. The material was peripheral blood mononuclear cells (PBMCs), obtained with antithyroid drug treatment, in newly diagnosed or persistent Graves disease (not recorded which). This TCR was recovered from a young woman with Graves disease. The V gene is TRBV12-3 or TRBV12-4, the J gene TRBJ1-2; the D call in the table, TRBD1, was not verified against the DNA. CDR3 protein: CASSPGGAPVL.